One sample yielded the 20 T cell receptor beta chains listed below, sequenced in a study of PD-1 blockade in mismatch repair-deficient tumors. TCRdb's copy holds only in-frame clones and misses some; the assay was immunoSEQ multiplex PCR. The sample records about 49,000 clones, 77% being singletons. The source was PBMCs, collected before pembrolizumab treatment. Receptors were obtained from an adult with mismatch repair-deficient cancer.

The chain has TRBV27 and TRBJ1-3; no definite D call. Germline V gives CDR1 MNHEY, CDR2 SMNVEV (reference sequence). V was trimmed by 6 bases and J by 0 bases, leaving 6 bases between them. This CDR3 region has 13 residues. For the CDR3, the DNA is TGTGCCAGCAGAGCGATCTCTGGAAACACCATATATTTT. This gives the protein CASRAISGNTIYF.

The chain employs TRBV5-6 and TRBJ1-5, with a possible D match to TRBD1 (5 bases). Germline loops: CDR1 SGHDT, CDR2 YYEEEE. The CDR3 runs to 14 residues. V was clipped by 0 bases and J by 5 bases, with 9 bases between them. The CDR3 sequence: CASSLGQSYQPQHF. The CDR3 DNA follows: TGTGCCAGCAGCTTGGGACAGTCCTATCAGCCCCAGCATTTT.

The rearrangement links TRBV28 to TRBJ1-5; 7 bases are a match to TRBD1. V was pared by 7 bases and J by 1 base, with 7 bases of the junction left unmatched. CDR3 size: 15 residues. Germline V gene sequence: CDR1 MDHEN, CDR2 SYDVKM. The CDR3 sequence is CASIQQTGSNQPQHF. In DNA, the CDR3 is TGTGCCAGCATTCAACAGACAGGGAGCAATCAGCCCCAGCATTTT. The full variable domain, with the rest looked up from reference TRBV28 and TRBJ1-5, is DVKVTQSSRYLVKRTGEKVFLECVQDMDHENMFWYRQDPGLGLRLIYFSYDVKMKEKGDIPEGYSVSREKKERFSLILESASTNQTSMYLCASIQQTGSNQPQHFGDGTRLSIL.

V usage is TRBV4-2 and J usage is TRBJ2-1, with 8 bases aligning to TRBD2. Germline trimming cut 0 bases from V and 7 bases from J; bases unmatched to any gene: 8. This CDR3 has 16 amino acids. Germline lookup yields CDR1 LGHNA and CDR2 YNFKEQ. CDR3 in amino acids: CASSQDSWREENEQFF. The CDR3 bases are TGTGCCAGCAGCCAAGATTCATGGCGGGAGGAGAATGAGCAGTTCTTC.

The chain employs TRBV19 and TRBJ1-1; D perhaps matches TRBD1 (5 bases). Germline CDR1 reads LNHDA; CDR2 reads SQIVND (reference sequence). V was clipped by 5 bases and J by 3 bases, with 22 bases between them. This CDR3 is built from 17 residues. The CDR3 loop is CASSSPRDVVRDTEAFF. CDR3 sequence (DNA): TGTGCCAGTAGTTCACCCCGGGACGTAGTTCGTGACACTGAAGCTTTCTTT.

The chain combines TRBV6-1 with TRBJ2-2, with no clear D. Germline loops: CDR1 MNHNS, CDR2 SASEGT. The length of the CDR3 is 13 residues. Trimming took off 5 bases at V and 1 base at J, with 5 bases between the two ends. The CDR3 spells CASSWGNTGELFF. DNA for the CDR3: TGTGCCAGCAGTTGGGGGAACACCGGGGAGCTGTTTTTT.

This clone occurred a few times. The chain has TRBV5-4 and TRBJ2-1, with a tentative D call TRBD2 (5 bases). CDR1 and CDR2 (germline): SGHNT, YYREEE (reference sequence). V dropped 4 bases and J dropped 4 bases, with 18 bases sitting between them. The CDR3 spans 16 residues. In nucleotides, the CDR3 is TGTGCCAGCAGCCGGGCGGACTCGACAAAGTACAATGAGCAGTTCTTC. Translating gives CASSRADSTKYNEQFF.

This clone was seen only a few times. The V gene is TRBV27, the J gene TRBJ1-5; weak D call: TRBD1 (5 bases). The CDR3 runs to 13 residues. Germline CDR1 reads MNHEY; CDR2 reads SMNVEV (reference sequence). Trimming pared 5 bases from V and 7 bases from J, leaving 12 bases between. CDR3 coding DNA: TGTGCCAGCAGTCCCTCACGGGGGCAGCCCCAGCATTTT. Translating gives CASSPSRGQPQHF.

V is TRBV30 and J is TRBJ2-1; no definite D call. Deletions cut 5 bases from V and 5 bases from J, with 10 bases between. The CDR3 sequence is 12 residues long. CDR1 and CDR2 (germline): GTSNPN, SVGIG (reference sequence). The CDR3 sequence: CAWARLNNEQFF. CDR3 DNA sequence: TGTGCCTGGGCCAGACTTAACAATGAGCAGTTCTTC.

The rearrangement joins TRBV4-2 to TRBJ2-5; 9 nucleotides line up with TRBD1. J lost 4 bases, V lost 1 base, and 10 bases had no gene match. The germline V gene encodes CDR1 LGHNA and CDR2 YNFKEQ. The length of the CDR3 is 17 residues. The CDR3 spells CASSQVPTGGTGETQYF. The CDR3 bases are TGTGCCAGCAGCCAAGTCCCGACAGGGGGGACTGGAGAGACCCAGTACTTC.

The V and J genes are TRBV7-9 and TRBJ2-1; 9 bases match TRBD2. The CDR3 runs to 16 residues. CDR1 and CDR2 from the germline V gene are SEHNR and FQNEAQ (reference sequence). J gave up 10 bases and V 5 bases, and 15 bases lay outside the gene matches. CDR3 DNA sequence: TGTGCCAGCAGCACTGTAGCGGGAGCCCTCGGGAAGGAGCAGTTCTTC. It specifies CASSTVAGALGKEQFF.

V is TRBV5-5 and J is TRBJ1-2; TRBD1 matches at 7 bases. The CDR3 spans 14 residues. The V gene's germline CDR1 is SGHKS and CDR2 YYEKEE (reference sequence). V was pared by 4 bases and J by 3 bases, with 6 bases of the junction left unmatched. Here the CDR3 DNA reads TGTGCCAGCAGCCCTGGACAGGCACACTATGGCTACACCTTC. Translating it yields CASSPGQAHYGYTF. The full variable domain, completed using reference TRBV5-5 and TRBJ1-2, is DAGVTQSPTHLIKTRGQQVTLRCSPISGHKSVSWYQQVLGQGPQFIFQYYEKEERGRGNFPDRFSARQFPNYSSELNVNALLLGDSALYLCASSPGQAHYGYTFGSGTRLTVV.

The chain joins TRBV11-1 to TRBJ2-7; D unresolved. Germline V gene sequence: CDR1 SGHAT, CDR2 FQDESV (reference sequence). V gave up 7 bases and J gave up 2 bases, with 15 bases separating them. The CDR3 contains 14 residues. The CDR3 protein is CASKEQDQTYEQYF. CDR3 DNA sequence: TGTGCCAGCAAGGAGCAGGACCAAACCTACGAGCAGTACTTC.

The chain carries TRBV5-4 and TRBJ1-2, with TRBD1 matching over 7 bases. CDR3 size: 16 residues. Germline V CDR1 and CDR2: SGHNT, YYREEE (reference sequence). After removal of 4 bases from V and 5 bases from J, the junction contained 14 bases not matched to a gene. The CDR3 DNA sequence: TGTGCCAGCAGCATTGATCCCACAGGGGCCCGGTATGGCTACACCTTC. It is translated as CASSIDPTGARYGYTF.

The chain has TRBV5-8 and TRBJ1-5; no definite D call. Per germline, CDR1 SGHTS and CDR2 YDEGEE. V was clipped by 1 base and J by 2 bases, with 13 bases between them. The CDR3 length is 16 residues. The CDR3 sequence is CASSLLMSFRNQPQHF. Written as DNA, the CDR3 is TGTGCCAGCAGCTTGCTAATGTCCTTTCGCAATCAGCCCCAGCATTTT.

The chain joins TRBV6-5 to TRBJ1-4, with TRBD1 as a possible D gene (5 bases). V was clipped by 6 bases and J by 7 bases, with 18 bases between them. The germline V gene encodes CDR1 MNHEY and CDR2 SVGAGI. There are 15 residues in the CDR3. The CDR3 is CASRITRGELEKLFF. In nucleotides, the CDR3 is TGTGCCAGCAGAATTACCCGGGGGGAACTTGAAAAACTGTTTTTT.

V usage is TRBV6-5 and J usage is TRBJ1-4; D gene ambiguous. The CDR3 runs 14 residues. Per the germline V gene, CDR1 is MNHEY and CDR2 is SVGAGI. Trimming took 2 bases from V and 7 from J, leaving 11 bases between them. The CDR3 nucleotides are TGTGCCAGCAGTTACGAAAGCATTAGTGAAAAACTGTTTTTT. It translates to CASSYESISEKLFF.

DNA of the CDR3: TGTGCCAGCAGCCAGACGGGGGCGGGGGAAAAACTGTTTTTT. Amino acids: CASSQTGAGEKLFF. The gene calls are TRBV7-9 and TRBJ1-4; TRBD1 might be the D (6 bases). The CDR3 is 14 residues long. Germline V gene lookup returns CDR1 SEHNR and CDR2 FQNEAQ (reference sequence). V dropped 5 bases and J dropped 8 bases, with 15 bases sitting between them.

CDR3 region: CASSGRLAGVPYNEQFF. In DNA form, the CDR3 reads TGTGCCAGCAGCGGAAGACTAGCGGGTGTACCCTACAATGAGCAGTTCTTC. The rearrangement joins TRBV9 to TRBJ2-1; TRBD2 agrees at 10 bases. V trimming: 3 bases; J trimming: 2 bases; junction bases outside the gene matches: 8. In germline, CDR1 is SGDLS, CDR2 YYNGEE. The CDR3 runs to 17 residues.

This chain joins TRBV7-9 and TRBJ2-3; D may be TRBD2 (5 bases). This CDR3 region has 13 residues. From germline, CDR1 is SEHNR and CDR2 FQNEAQ (reference sequence). Trimming cost V 2 bases and J 6 bases, with 9 bases left between them. CDR3 in amino acids: CASSLTSWDTQYF. The CDR3, as DNA: TGTGCCAGCAGCTTAACTAGTTGGGATACGCAGTATTTT.